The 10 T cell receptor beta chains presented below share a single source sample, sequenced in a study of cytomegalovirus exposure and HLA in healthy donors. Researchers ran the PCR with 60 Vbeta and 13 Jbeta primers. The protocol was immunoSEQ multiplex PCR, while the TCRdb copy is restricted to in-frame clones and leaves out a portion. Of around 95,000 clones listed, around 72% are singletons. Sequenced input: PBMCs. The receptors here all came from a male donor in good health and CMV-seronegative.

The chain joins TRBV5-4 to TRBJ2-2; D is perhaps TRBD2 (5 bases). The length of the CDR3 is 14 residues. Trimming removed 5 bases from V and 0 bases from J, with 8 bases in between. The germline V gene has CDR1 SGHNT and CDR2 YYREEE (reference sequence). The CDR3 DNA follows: TGTGCCAGCAGGCGGGCCCCGAACACCGGGGAGCTGTTTTTT. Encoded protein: CASRRAPNTGELFF.

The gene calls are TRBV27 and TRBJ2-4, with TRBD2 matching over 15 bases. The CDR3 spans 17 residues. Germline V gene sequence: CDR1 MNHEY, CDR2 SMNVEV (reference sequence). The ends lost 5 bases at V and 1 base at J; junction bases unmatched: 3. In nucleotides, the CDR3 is TGTGCCAGCAGTAACGGGACTAGCGGGAGGGCCAAAAACATTCAGTACTTC. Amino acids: CASSNGTSGRAKNIQYF.

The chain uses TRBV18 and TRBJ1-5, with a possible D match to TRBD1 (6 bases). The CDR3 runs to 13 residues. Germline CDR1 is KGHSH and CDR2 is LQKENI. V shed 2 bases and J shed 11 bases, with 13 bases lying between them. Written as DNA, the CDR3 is TGTGCCAGCTCACCAGGGACAACCGCGGCCCAGCATTTT. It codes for CASSPGTTAAQHF.

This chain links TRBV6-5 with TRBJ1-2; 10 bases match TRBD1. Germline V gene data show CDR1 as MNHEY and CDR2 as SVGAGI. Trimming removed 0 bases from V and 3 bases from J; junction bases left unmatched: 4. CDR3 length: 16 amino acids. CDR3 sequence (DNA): TGTGCCAGCAGTTACTCGACAGGGGGCAGGGACTATGGCTACACCTTC. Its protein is CASSYSTGGRDYGYTF.

In nucleotides, the CDR3 is TGCGCCAGCAGCCAAGGGGAACGGGGGAGCACAGATACGCAGTATTTT. Protein product: CASSQGERGSTDTQYF. The V and J genes are TRBV4-3 and TRBJ2-3; D is possibly TRBD2 (6 bases). Per germline, CDR1 LGHNA and CDR2 YSLEER. The CDR3 is 16 residues long. V lost 1 base, J lost 0 bases, and 11 bases lay in between.

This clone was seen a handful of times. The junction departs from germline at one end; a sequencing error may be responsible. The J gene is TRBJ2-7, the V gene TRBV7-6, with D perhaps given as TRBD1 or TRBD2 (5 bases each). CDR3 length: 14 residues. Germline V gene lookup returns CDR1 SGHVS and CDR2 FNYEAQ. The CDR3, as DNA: TGTTCCAGCAGCATAGCGCAGACAGCCTACGAGCAGTACTTC. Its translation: CSSSIAQTAYEQYF.

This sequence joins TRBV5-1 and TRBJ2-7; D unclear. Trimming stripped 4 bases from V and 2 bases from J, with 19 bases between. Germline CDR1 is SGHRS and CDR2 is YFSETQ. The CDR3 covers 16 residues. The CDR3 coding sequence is TGCGCCAGCAGCCCACTTTCAGGATCTAACCCCTACGAGCAGTACTTC. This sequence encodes CASSPLSGSNPYEQYF. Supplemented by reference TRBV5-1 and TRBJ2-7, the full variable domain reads KAGVTQTPRYLIKTRGQQVTLSCSPISGHRSVSWYQQTPGQGLQFLFEYFSETQRNKGNFPGRFSGRQFSNSRSEMNVSTLELGDSALYLCASSPLSGSNPYEQYFGPGTRLTVT.

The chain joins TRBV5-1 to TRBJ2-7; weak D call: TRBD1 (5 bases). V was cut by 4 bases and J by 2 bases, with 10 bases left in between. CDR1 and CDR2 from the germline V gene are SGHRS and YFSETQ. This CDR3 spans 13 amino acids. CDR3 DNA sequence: TGCGCCAGCAGCGTGACAGTACCCTACGAGCAGTACTTC. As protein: CASSVTVPYEQYF. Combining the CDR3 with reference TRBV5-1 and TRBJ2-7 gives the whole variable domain KAGVTQTPRYLIKTRGQQVTLSCSPISGHRSVSWYQQTPGQGLQFLFEYFSETQRNKGNFPGRFSGRQFSNSRSEMNVSTLELGDSALYLCASSVTVPYEQYFGPGTRLTVT.

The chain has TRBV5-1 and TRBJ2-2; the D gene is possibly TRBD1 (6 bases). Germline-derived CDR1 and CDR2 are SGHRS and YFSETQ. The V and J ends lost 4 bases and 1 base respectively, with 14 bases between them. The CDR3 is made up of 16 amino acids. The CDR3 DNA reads TGCGCCAGCAGCCCTACCAGGGGCGAGAACACCGGGGAGCTGTTTTTT. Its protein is CASSPTRGENTGELFF.

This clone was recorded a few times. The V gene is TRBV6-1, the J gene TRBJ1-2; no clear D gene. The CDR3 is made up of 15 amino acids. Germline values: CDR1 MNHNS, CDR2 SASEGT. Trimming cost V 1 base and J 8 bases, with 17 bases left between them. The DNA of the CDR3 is TGTGCCAGCAGTGAAGAGTGGCAGCCCCTCGGGGGCTACACCTTC. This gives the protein CASSEEWQPLGGYTF.